The 4 T cell receptor beta chains below were found in one sample sequenced in a study of shared clonotypes between healthy human individuals. TCRdb keeps only in-frame clones here, not all; method: immunoSEQ multiplex PCR. The sample lists around 550,000 clones, 96% occurring once. Source material: naive CD4+ T cells sorted from blood. Subset denoted: CD45RA+ positively selected. The receptors derive from a woman in her 30s in good health.

The chain employs TRBV28 and TRBJ2-1; 7 nucleotides align to TRBD2. CDR1 and CDR2 from the germline V gene are MDHEN and SYDVKM. CDR3 length: 21 residues. V lost 3 bases, J lost 6 bases, and 26 bases stayed unmatched. CDR3 DNA sequence: TGTGCCAGCAGTTTGGGTCTCGCCGGGAAACTAACGGGACTAAATAGCAATGAGCAGTTCTTC. Protein: CASSLGLAGKLTGLNSNEQFF. Full variable domain (outside the CDR3, taken from reference TRBV28 and TRBJ2-1): DVKVTQSSRYLVKRTGEKVFLECVQDMDHENMFWYRQDPGLGLRLIYFSYDVKMKEKGDIPEGYSVSREKKERFSLILESASTNQTSMYLCASSLGLAGKLTGLNSNEQFFGPGTRLTVL.

In DNA, the CDR3 is TGTGCCAGCTCCACTAATTCTGGGGCCAACGTCCTGACTTTC. Its translation is CASSTNSGANVLTF. The rearrangement joins TRBV19 to TRBJ2-6, with D hard to call. V lost 9 bases and J 1 base, leaving 10 bases between the germline ends. From germline, CDR1 is LNHDA and CDR2 SQIVND (reference sequence). The length of the CDR3 is 14 residues.

J is TRBJ2-5 and V is TRBV6-6, with 7 bases matching TRBD1. TRBJ2-7 explains the end of the DNA better; the J call may be wrong. Per germline, CDR1 MNHNY and CDR2 SVGAGI (reference sequence). The CDR3 is made up of 13 amino acids. CDR3 coding DNA: TGTGCCAGCAGTCCAACAGGGGCCCACGAGCAGTACTTC. It specifies CASSPTGAHEQYF.

The V call is TRBV7-8, the J call TRBJ2-6; 7 bases agree with TRBD1. This CDR3 is built from 16 residues. Losses at the gene ends were 5 bases for V and 0 bases for J; bases not matched to a gene: 4. Germline assignment: CDR1 SGHVS and CDR2 FQNEAQ. Here the CDR3 DNA reads TGTGCCAGCAGCCCGGGACAGTTCTCTGGGGCCAACGTCCTGACTTTC. Its protein is CASSPGQFSGANVLTF.